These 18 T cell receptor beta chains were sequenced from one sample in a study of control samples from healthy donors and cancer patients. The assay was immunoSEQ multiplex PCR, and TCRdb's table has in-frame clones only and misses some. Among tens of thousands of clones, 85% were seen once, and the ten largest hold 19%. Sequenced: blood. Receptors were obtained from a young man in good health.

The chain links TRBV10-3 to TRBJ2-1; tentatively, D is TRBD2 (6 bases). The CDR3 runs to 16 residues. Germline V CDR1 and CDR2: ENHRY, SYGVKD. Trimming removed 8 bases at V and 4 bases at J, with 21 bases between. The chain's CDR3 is CAIGWERDSRYNEQFF. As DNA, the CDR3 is TGTGCCATCGGATGGGAACGGGACTCGAGGTACAATGAGCAGTTCTTC.

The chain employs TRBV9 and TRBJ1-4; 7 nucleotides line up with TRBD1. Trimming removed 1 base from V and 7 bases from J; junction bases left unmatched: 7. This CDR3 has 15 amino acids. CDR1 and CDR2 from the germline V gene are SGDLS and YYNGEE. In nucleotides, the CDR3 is TGTGCCAGCAGCGTACGAGGGGGCGCGGGTGAAAAACTGTTTTTT. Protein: CASSVRGGAGEKLFF.

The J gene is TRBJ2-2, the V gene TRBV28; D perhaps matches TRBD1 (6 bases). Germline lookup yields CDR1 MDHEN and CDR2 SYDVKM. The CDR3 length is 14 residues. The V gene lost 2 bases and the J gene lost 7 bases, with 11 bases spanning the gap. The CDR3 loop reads CASSLAGVIGELFF. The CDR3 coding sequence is TGTGCCAGCAGTTTAGCAGGGGTGATCGGGGAGCTGTTTTTT.

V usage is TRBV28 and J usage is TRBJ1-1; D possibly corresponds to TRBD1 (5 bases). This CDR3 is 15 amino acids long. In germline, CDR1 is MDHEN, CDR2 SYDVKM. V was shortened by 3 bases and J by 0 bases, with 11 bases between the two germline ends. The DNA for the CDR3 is TGTGCCAGCAGTTTTGGAGGGACGGTGAACACTGAAGCTTTCTTT. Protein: CASSFGGTVNTEAFF.

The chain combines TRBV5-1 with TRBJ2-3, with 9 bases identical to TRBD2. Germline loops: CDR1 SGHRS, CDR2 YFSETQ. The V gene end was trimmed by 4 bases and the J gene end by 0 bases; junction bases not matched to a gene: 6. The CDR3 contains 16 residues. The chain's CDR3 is CASSGWAGGSTDTQYF. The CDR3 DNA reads TGCGCCAGCAGCGGCTGGGCGGGGGGGAGCACAGATACGCAGTATTTT.

CDR3 DNA sequence: TGTGCCAGTAGTCATAAGGGTAACTATGGCTACACCTTC. Residues: CASSHKGNYGYTF. The chain is built from TRBV19 and TRBJ1-2; D unresolved. Germline CDR1 is LNHDA and CDR2 is SQIVND (reference sequence). The CDR3 runs 13 residues. The V end lost 5 bases, the J end lost 1 base, and 8 bases lay between the germline ends.

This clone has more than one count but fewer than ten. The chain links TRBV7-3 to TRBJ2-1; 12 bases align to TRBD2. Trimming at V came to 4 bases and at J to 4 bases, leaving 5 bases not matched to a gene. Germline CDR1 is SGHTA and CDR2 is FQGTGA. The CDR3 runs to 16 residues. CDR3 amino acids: CASSWTGTSGYNEQFF. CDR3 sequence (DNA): TGTGCCAGCAGCTGGACCGGGACTAGCGGGTACAATGAGCAGTTCTTC.

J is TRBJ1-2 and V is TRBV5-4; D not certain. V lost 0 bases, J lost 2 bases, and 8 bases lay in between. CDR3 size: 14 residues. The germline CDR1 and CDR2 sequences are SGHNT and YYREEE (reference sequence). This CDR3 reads CASSLGPSNYGYTF. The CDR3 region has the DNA TGTGCCAGCAGCTTGGGCCCTTCCAACTATGGCTACACCTTC.

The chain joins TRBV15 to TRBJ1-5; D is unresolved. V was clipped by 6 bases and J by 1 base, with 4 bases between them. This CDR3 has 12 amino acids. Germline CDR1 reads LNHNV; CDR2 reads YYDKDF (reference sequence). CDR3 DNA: TGTGCCACCAGGGGAAGCAATCAGCCCCAGCATTTT. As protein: CATRGSNQPQHF. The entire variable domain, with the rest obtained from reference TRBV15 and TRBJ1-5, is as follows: DAMVIQNPRYQVTQFGKPVTLSCSQTLNHNVMYWYQQKSSQAPKLLFHYYDKDFNNEADTPDNFQSRRPNTSFCFLDIRSPGLGDTAMYLCATRGSNQPQHFGDGTRLSIL.

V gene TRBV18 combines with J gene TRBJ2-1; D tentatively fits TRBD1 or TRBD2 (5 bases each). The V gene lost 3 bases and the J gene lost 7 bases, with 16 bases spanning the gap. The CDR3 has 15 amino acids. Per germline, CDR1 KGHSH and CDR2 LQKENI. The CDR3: CASSPAGRSTNEQFF. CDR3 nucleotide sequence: TGTGCCAGCTCACCGGCAGGGAGAAGTACGAATGAGCAGTTCTTC.

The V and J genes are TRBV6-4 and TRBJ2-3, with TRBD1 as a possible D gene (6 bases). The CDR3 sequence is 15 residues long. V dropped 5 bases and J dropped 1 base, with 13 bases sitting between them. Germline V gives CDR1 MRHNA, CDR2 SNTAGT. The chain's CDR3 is CASSSGEGGTDTQYF. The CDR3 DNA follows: TGTGCCAGCAGTTCAGGGGAAGGGGGCACAGATACGCAGTATTTT.

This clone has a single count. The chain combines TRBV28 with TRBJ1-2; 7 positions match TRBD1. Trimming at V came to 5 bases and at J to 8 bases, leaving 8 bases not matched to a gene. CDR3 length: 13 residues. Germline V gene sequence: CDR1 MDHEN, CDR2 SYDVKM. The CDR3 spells CASSRTGARGYTF. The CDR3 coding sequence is TGTGCCAGCAGTCGCACAGGGGCGCGAGGCTACACCTTC.

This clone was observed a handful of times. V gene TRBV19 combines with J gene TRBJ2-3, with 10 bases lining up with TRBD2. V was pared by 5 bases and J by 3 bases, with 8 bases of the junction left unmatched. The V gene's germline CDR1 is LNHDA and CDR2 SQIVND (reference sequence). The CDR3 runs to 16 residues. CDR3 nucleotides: TGTGCCAGTAGTCGGGGAGCGGGGGGGCGGACAGATACGCAGTATTTT. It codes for CASSRGAGGRTDTQYF.

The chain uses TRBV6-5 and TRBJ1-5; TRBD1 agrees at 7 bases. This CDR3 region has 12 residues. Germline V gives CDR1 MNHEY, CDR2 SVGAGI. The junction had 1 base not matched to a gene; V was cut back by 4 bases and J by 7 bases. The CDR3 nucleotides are TGTGCCAGCAGTTCGACAGGGCAGCCCCAGCATTTT. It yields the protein CASSSTGQPQHF.

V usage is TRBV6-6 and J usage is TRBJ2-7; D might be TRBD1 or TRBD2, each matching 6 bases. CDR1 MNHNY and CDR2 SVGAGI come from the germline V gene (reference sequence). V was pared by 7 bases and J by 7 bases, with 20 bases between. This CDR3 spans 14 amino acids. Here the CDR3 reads CASKETGAAGEQYF. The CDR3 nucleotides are TGTGCCAGCAAGGAAACGGGGGCCGCGGGAGAGCAGTACTTC.

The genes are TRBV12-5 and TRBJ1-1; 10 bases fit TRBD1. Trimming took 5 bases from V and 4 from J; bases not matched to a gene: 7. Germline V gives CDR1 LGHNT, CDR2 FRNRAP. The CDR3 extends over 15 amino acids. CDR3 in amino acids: CASGLSGQGGTEAFF. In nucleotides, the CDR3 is TGTGCTAGTGGTCTTTCAGGACAGGGGGGCACTGAAGCTTTCTTT.

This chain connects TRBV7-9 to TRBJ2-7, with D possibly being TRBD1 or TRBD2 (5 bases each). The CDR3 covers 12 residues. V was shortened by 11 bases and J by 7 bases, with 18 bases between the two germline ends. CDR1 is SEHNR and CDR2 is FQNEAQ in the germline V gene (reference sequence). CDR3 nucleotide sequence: TGTGCCGGACAATCCGGGACGCAAGAGCAGTACTTC. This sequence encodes CAGQSGTQEQYF.

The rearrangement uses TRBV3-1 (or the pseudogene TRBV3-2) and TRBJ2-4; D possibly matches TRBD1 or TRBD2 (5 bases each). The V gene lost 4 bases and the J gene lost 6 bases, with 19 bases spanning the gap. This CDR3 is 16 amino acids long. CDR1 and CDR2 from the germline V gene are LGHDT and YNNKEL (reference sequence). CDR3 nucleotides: TGTGCCAGCAGCCTTGTCACCTTCTCAGGGAGAAACATTCAGTACTTC. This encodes CASSLVTFSGRNIQYF.